This T cell receptor beta chain was sequenced during a study of response to subunit inactivated influenza vaccine. TCRdb redid the calling of the RT-PCR reads with MiXCR, one entry per CDR3 protein. The data hold fewer than 600,000 distinct CDR3 sequences, with under 8.5% observed a single time. Germline-derived CDR1 and CDR2 are SQVTM and ANQGSEA. This CDR3 is 12 amino acids long. In the case of this clonotype: A read error may explain this, as a much larger clone is one base away.

This receptor was identified in a man aged 50 to 69 who received an inactivated influenza vaccine. This specimen consisted of PBMCs from blood, obtained less than 30 months after vaccination. V is TRBV29-1 and J is TRBJ1-3; TRBD1 might be the D (6 bases). CDR3 in DNA: TGCAGCGTTGACAGGGGTGGATACACCATATATTTT. Its protein product is CSVDRGGYTIYF.